This entry describes one T cell receptor beta chain. The antigen is unknown. People who had autoimmune disease history or systemic immunosuppression were excluded. Germline-derived CDR1 and CDR2 are LNHNV and YYDKDF (reference sequence). V dropped 3 bases and J dropped 2; count of bases not matched to a gene: 1. The CDR3 sequence is 14 residues long. Some clones are missing from TCRdb's copy, which holds only in-frame ones; the method was immunoSEQ multiplex PCR. Of fewer than 95,000 clones in the sample, approximately 89% are singletons; the top ten hold 0.81%. The data belong to a study of OX40 agonist ivuxolimab in advanced cancers. Study as a whole: Every patient in dose escalation had hepatocellular carcinoma, melanoma, renal cell or head and neck cancer.

Findings and caveats of the study: The CD4+ and CD8+ T cells in the blood had expanded clonally by week 6 at 0.1 to 3.0 mg/kg.

The genes are TRBV15 and TRBJ2-3; 8 nucleotides match TRBD2. The sequence was collected from an adult with an advanced solid tumor such as melanoma, head and neck, liver or kidney cancer. This specimen was CD4+ or CD8+ T cells sorted from blood, taken in a trial of the OX40 agonist ivuxolimab. The CDR3: CATSSGLATDTQYF. In nucleotides, the CDR3 is TGTGCCACCAGCAGCGGACTAGCCACAGATACGCAGTATTTT.